The sequence of this T cell receptor (beta chain) was determined in a study of cytomegalovirus exposure and HLA in healthy donors. Study conclusions and caveats: Rarity marked most TCR sequences, yet some public TCRs occurred in many donors.

About this clone itself: No antigen is known for it.

This CDR3 comprises 16 residues. The trim removed 0 bases at V and 7 bases at J, leaving 5 bases unmatched. Per the germline V gene, CDR1 is LGHNA and CDR2 is YNFKEQ. A multiplex PCR was run with 60 Vbeta primers and 13 Jbeta primers. The protocol was immunoSEQ multiplex PCR, while the TCRdb copy is restricted to in-frame clones and leaves out a portion. In the table there are 150,000 to 200,000 clones, more than 85% of which are singletons. The sequence was obtained from a woman between 18 and 30 years old in good health and CMV-seronegative. The J gene is TRBJ1-6, the V gene TRBV4-2, with 8 bases aligning to TRBD1. The sequenced material came from PBMCs. The CDR3 DNA sequence: TGTGCCAGCAGCCAAGATCTTGGACAGGGAAATTCACCCCTCCACTTT. Amino acid sequence: CASSQDLGQGNSPLHF.